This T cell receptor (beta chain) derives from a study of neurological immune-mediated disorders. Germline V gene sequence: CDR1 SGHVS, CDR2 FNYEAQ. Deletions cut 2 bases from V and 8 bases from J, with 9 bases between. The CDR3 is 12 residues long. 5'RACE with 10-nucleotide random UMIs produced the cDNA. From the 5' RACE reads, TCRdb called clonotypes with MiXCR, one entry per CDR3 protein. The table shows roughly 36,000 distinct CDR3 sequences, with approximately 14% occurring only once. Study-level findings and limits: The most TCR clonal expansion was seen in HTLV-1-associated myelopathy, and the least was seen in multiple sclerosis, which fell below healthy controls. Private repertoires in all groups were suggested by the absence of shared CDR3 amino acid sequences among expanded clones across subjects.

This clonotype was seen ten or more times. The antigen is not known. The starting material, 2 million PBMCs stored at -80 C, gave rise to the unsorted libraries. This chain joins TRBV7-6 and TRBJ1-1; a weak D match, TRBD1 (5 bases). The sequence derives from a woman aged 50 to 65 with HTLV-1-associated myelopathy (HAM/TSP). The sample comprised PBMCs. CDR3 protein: CASSLRGEEAFF. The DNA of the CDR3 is TGTGCCAGCAGCTTAAGGGGAGAGGAAGCTTTCTTT.